Below, 27 T cell receptor beta chains from the same sample are listed, as sequenced in a study of blood T cell repertoires in COVID-19. The assay was immunoSEQ multiplex PCR, and TCRdb's table has in-frame clones only and misses some. The repertoire consists of about 90,000 clones, with over 75% occurring once and the leading ten covering 7%. The sample was peripheral blood. Receptors were obtained from a man aged 65 to 85 with acute or convalescent COVID-19.

The CDR3 DNA is TGTGCCAGCAGCTTGGACTTACGCACAGATACGCAGTATTTT. Its translation is CASSLDLRTDTQYF. The chain recombines TRBV5-5 with TRBJ2-3; D is unresolved. With 0 bases removed from V and 1 base from J, the gap between germline ends came to 6 bases. The CDR3 extends over 14 amino acids. Looked up from germline, CDR1 is SGHKS and CDR2 is YYEKEE (reference sequence).

This sequence joins TRBV19 and TRBJ2-7, with 7 bases identical to TRBD2. From germline, CDR1 is LNHDA and CDR2 SQIVND (reference sequence). This CDR3 is built from 15 residues. J gave up 6 bases and V 2 bases, and 10 bases lay outside the gene matches. The CDR3 nucleotides read TGTGCCAGTAGTATAATGGCGGGCGGGAGTCGCGAGCAGTACTTC. It encodes CASSIMAGGSREQYF.

The rearrangement joins TRBV7-8 to TRBJ1-2; weak D call: TRBD1 (5 bases). This CDR3 spans 16 amino acids. Germline V gene sequence: CDR1 SGHVS, CDR2 FQNEAQ. The V end lost 8 bases, the J end lost 1 base, and 20 bases lay between the germline ends. CDR3 residues: CASQRSGGNNNYGYTF. The CDR3, as DNA: TGTGCCAGCCAAAGGTCGGGGGGGAACAATAACTATGGCTACACCTTC. Filled out from reference TRBV7-8 and TRBJ1-2, the complete variable domain reads GAGVSQSPRYKVAKRGQDVALRCDPISGHVSLFWYQQALGQGPEFLTYFQNEAQLDKSGLPSDRFFAERPEGSVSTLKIQRTQQEDSAVYLCASQRSGGNNNYGYTFGSGTRLTVV.

This clone occurred once. In nucleotides, the CDR3 is TGCAGCGCCCAGGAGGGGGCGACGAACACTGAAGCTTTCTTT. It codes for CSAQEGATNTEAFF. The rearrangement uses TRBV29-1 and TRBJ1-1, with 7 bases lining up with TRBD1. Germline-derived CDR1 and CDR2 are SQVTM and ANQGSEA. The CDR3 consists of 14 residues. V lost 7 bases and J lost 1; bases outside the gene matches: 9. The complete variable domain, with remaining parts taken from reference TRBV29-1 and TRBJ1-1, reads SAVISQKPSRDICQRGTSLTIQCQVDSQVTMMFWYRQQPGQSLTLIATANQGSEATYESGFVIDKFPISRPNLTFSTLTVSNMSPEDSSIYLCSAQEGATNTEAFFGQGTRLTVV.

In DNA form, the CDR3 reads TGTGCCAGCAGCCCAATCGACAGGGGTGCCGGGGAGCTGTTTTTT. It yields the protein CASSPIDRGAGELFF. This chain links TRBV14 with TRBJ2-2, with TRBD1 matching over 8 bases. Germline V CDR1 and CDR2: SGHDN, FVKESK. The CDR3 length is 15 residues. The J segment lost 6 bases and the V segment lost 4 bases, leaving 7 bases of the junction unmatched. The whole variable domain, remainder taken from reference TRBV14 and TRBJ2-2, is EAGVTQFPSHSVIEKGQTVTLRCDPISGHDNLYWYRRVMGKEIKFLLHFVKESKQDESGMPNNRFLAERTGGTYSTLKVQPAELEDSGVYFCASSPIDRGAGELFFGEGSRLTVL.

The V and J genes are TRBV25-1 and TRBJ2-1; 7 bases agree with TRBD1. In germline, CDR1 is MGHDK, CDR2 SYGVNS. The CDR3 totals 17 residues. The V and J ends lost 1 base and 7 bases, in that order; junction bases with no gene match: 13. The CDR3 DNA reads as TGTGCCAGCAGTGAATCAGGCGCGACAGGGCTCTGGAATGAGCAGTTCTTC. Its protein product is CASSESGATGLWNEQFF.

The V call is TRBV7-6, the J call TRBJ2-6; possible D gene TRBD1, 5 bases. V was pared by 5 bases and J by 2 bases, with 10 bases between. The length of the CDR3 is 15 residues. CDR1 is SGHVS, CDR2 FNYEAQ, per germline. As DNA, the CDR3 is TGTGCCAGCAGCCCCTGGACACCTGGGGCCAACGTCCTGACTTTC. The encoded protein is CASSPWTPGANVLTF.

This clone has just a few counts. J is TRBJ2-7 and V is TRBV6-6; possible D gene TRBD2, 5 bases. Trimming removed 5 bases from V and 0 bases from J, with 14 bases in between. CDR1 MNHNY and CDR2 SVGAGI come from the germline V gene (reference sequence). The CDR3 covers 15 residues. The CDR3 region is CASSAGVPGSYEQYV. The DNA of the CDR3 is TGTGCCAGCAGTGCCGGGGTCCCGGGCTCCTACGAGCAGTACGTC.

This chain uses TRBV28 with TRBJ2-7; 7 bases fit TRBD1. The CDR3 sequence is 14 residues long. Per germline, CDR1 MDHEN and CDR2 SYDVKM. J gave up 1 base and V 6 bases, and 6 bases lay outside the gene matches. The CDR3 coding sequence is TGTGCCAGCAGGTTACAGGGGCCGTCCTACGAGCAGTACTTC. Its protein product is CASRLQGPSYEQYF.

The gene calls are TRBV24-1 and TRBJ2-3, with 9 bases that match TRBD2. J gave up 5 bases and V 9 bases, and 14 bases lay outside the gene matches. The germline gives CDR1 KGHDR, CDR2 SFDVKD. The CDR3 extends over 16 amino acids. The CDR3 nucleotides read TGTGCCACCGGCCGAGTAGGAGCGGGGGGAAGAGATACGCAGTATTTT. Encoded protein: CATGRVGAGGRDTQYF.

The chain employs TRBV30 and TRBJ2-7; TRBD1 aligns across 7 bases. CDR3 length equals 13 residues. The V and J ends lost 4 bases and 3 bases, in that order; junction bases with no gene match: 6. CDR1 and CDR2 (germline): GTSNPN, SVGIG (reference sequence). The CDR3 loop reads CAWKPTGSYEQYV. The CDR3 DNA sequence: TGTGCCTGGAAACCGACAGGGAGCTACGAGCAGTACGTC.

The rearrangement uses TRBV28 and TRBJ1-5; D gene unclear. Germline V CDR1 and CDR2: MDHEN, SYDVKM. This CDR3 has 15 amino acids. V lost 3 bases and J lost 0, with 9 bases in between. CDR3 region: CASSFGRFSNQPQHF. The CDR3 DNA follows: TGTGCCAGCAGTTTTGGGAGATTTAGCAATCAGCCCCAGCATTTT.

The rearrangement links TRBV19 to TRBJ2-1; D is perhaps TRBD1 (5 bases). The germline V and J ends were trimmed by 4 bases and 5 bases, with 12 bases remaining between them. Germline CDR1 is LNHDA and CDR2 is SQIVND (reference sequence). This CDR3 has 14 amino acids. The CDR3 sequence: CASSRRTKNNEQFF. The DNA for the CDR3 is TGTGCCAGTAGTAGGCGGACAAAAAACAATGAGCAGTTCTTC.

V gene TRBV28 combines with J gene TRBJ1-2; 7 bases are a match to TRBD1. CDR3 length equals 15 residues. Germline V lookup: CDR1 MDHEN, CDR2 SYDVKM. V was pared by 7 bases and J by 2 bases, with 10 bases of the junction left unmatched. The CDR3 loop reads CASTSGGSENYGYTF. As DNA, the CDR3 is TGTGCCAGCACTTCAGGGGGTTCGGAAAACTATGGCTACACCTTC.

The chain is built from TRBV19 and TRBJ1-5; 7 bases fit TRBD1. Germline CDR1 is LNHDA and CDR2 is SQIVND (reference sequence). Trimming took 1 base from V and 3 from J; bases not matched to a gene: 6. The CDR3 runs to 16 residues. The CDR3 loop is CASSIGGTAINQPQHF. The CDR3 DNA reads as TGTGCCAGTAGTATAGGGGGGACAGCAATCAATCAGCCCCAGCATTTT.

The rearrangement links TRBV18 to TRBJ2-2; TRBD2 might be the D (6 bases). Trimming stripped 0 bases from V and 7 bases from J, with 12 bases between. This CDR3 comprises 15 residues. The V gene's germline CDR1 is KGHSH and CDR2 LQKENI. The CDR3 coding sequence is TGTGCCAGCTCACCACCGGGCCCGGGAGTCGGGGAGCTGTTTTTT. This encodes CASSPPGPGVGELFF.

V is TRBV4-2 and J is TRBJ2-7, with 8 nucleotides matching TRBD1. Germline assignment: CDR1 LGHNA and CDR2 YNFKEQ. The ends lost 2 bases at V and 5 bases at J; junction bases unmatched: 5. The CDR3 spans 14 residues. CDR3 bases: TGTGCCAGCAGCCAAAGGACAGGGATTAACGAGCAGTACTTC. This translates into CASSQRTGINEQYF.

The CDR3 spells CASSEGAAVPLVSFF. The CDR3, as DNA: TGTGCCAGCAGTGAAGGCGCGGCGGTCCCTCTCGTCTCTTTCTTT. The J gene is TRBJ1-1, the V gene TRBV6-1; D is unresolved. The CDR3 consists of 15 residues. The V gene lost 1 base and the J gene lost 12 bases, with 21 bases spanning the gap. The germline gives CDR1 MNHNS, CDR2 SASEGT.

This chain joins TRBV29-1 and TRBJ1-3; 8 positions match TRBD1. From germline, CDR1 is SQVTM and CDR2 ANQGSEA. The CDR3 runs 14 residues. J was trimmed by 0 bases and V by 7 bases; bases with no gene match: 5. The CDR3 spells CSGTTGGSGNTIYF. In DNA form, the CDR3 reads TGCAGCGGTACAACAGGGGGCTCTGGAAACACCATATATTTT.

In its sample, this clone was seen a few times. The chain links TRBV29-1 to TRBJ2-2; 7 bases line up with TRBD1. V was clipped by 7 bases and J by 0 bases; unmatched bases: 8. The CDR3 is 15 residues long. The V gene's germline CDR1 is SQVTM and CDR2 ANQGSEA. CDR3 sequence: CSARTGQTNTGELFF. The CDR3 coding sequence is TGCAGCGCCCGAACGGGACAGACGAACACCGGGGAGCTGTTTTTT.

The chain combines TRBV27 with TRBJ2-7; D is possibly TRBD1 (6 bases). CDR1 and CDR2 from the germline V gene are MNHEY and SMNVEV (reference sequence). This CDR3 is 14 amino acids long. V was cut by 6 bases and J by 5 bases, with 17 bases left in between. The CDR3 nucleotides are TGTGCCAGCAGCCTTACCCAGGACAGTAACGAGCAGTACGTC. Translating it yields CASSLTQDSNEQYV.

This sequence joins TRBV12-3 or TRBV12-4 and TRBJ2-1; D remains unclear. Trimming removed 5 bases from V and 9 bases from J, with 8 bases in between. The CDR3 runs 11 residues. CDR3 in amino acids: CASSHTSEQFF. CDR3 DNA: TGTGCCAGCAGTCACACAAGTGAGCAGTTCTTC.

The CDR3 DNA is TGTGCCAGCAGCTACAACAGGGGCAATCAGCCCCAGCATTTT. This codes for CASSYNRGNQPQHF. The gene calls are TRBV5-6 and TRBJ1-5, with a tentative D call TRBD1 (6 bases). CDR1 and CDR2 from the germline V gene are SGHDT and YYEEEE. V was cut by 3 bases and J by 2 bases, with 9 bases left in between. This CDR3 spans 14 amino acids.

The chain is built from TRBV7-3 and TRBJ2-6, with D perhaps matching TRBD2 (6 bases). CDR1 is SGHTA, CDR2 FQGTGA, per germline. V shed 0 bases and J shed 0 bases, with 12 bases lying between them. This CDR3 is 18 amino acids long. The CDR3: CASSLTGRGSSGANVLTF. Here the CDR3 DNA reads TGTGCCAGCAGCTTAACTGGGCGGGGAAGCTCTGGGGCCAACGTCCTGACTTTC.

The chain combines TRBV19 with TRBJ2-2; maybe TRBD2 (5 bases). The CDR3 covers 16 residues. Trimming cost V 2 bases and J 0 bases, with 10 bases left between them. Germline V CDR1 and CDR2: LNHDA, SQIVND (reference sequence). CDR3 in amino acids: CASSISGLTNTGELFF. DNA of the CDR3: TGTGCCAGTAGTATATCGGGGTTAACGAACACCGGGGAGCTGTTTTTT. The full variable domain, completed using reference TRBV19 and TRBJ2-2, is DGGITQSPKYLFRKEGQNVTLSCEQNLNHDAMYWYRQDPGQGLRLIYYSQIVNDFQKGDIAEGYSVSREKKESFPLTVTSAQKNPTAFYLCASSISGLTNTGELFFGEGSRLTVL.

This rearrangement joins TRBV9 to TRBJ1-2, with a possible D match to TRBD1 (5 bases). CDR3 length: 13 amino acids. Per the germline V gene, CDR1 is SGDLS and CDR2 is YYNGEE. Trimming cost V 7 bases and J 2 bases, with 12 bases left between them. The CDR3 reads CASGGGTNYGYTF. CDR3 nucleotide sequence: TGTGCCAGCGGGGGAGGGACGAACTATGGCTACACCTTC.

The V call is TRBV7-6, the J call TRBJ1-2; possibly TRBD1 for D (5 bases). CDR1 is SGHVS, CDR2 FNYEAQ, per germline. CDR3 length: 15 amino acids. V gave up 5 bases and J gave up 2 bases, with 15 bases separating them. CDR3 sequence: CASSPVTGVNYGYTF. The CDR3 nucleotides are TGTGCCAGCAGCCCTGTTACAGGCGTAAACTATGGCTACACCTTC.